This T cell receptor (beta chain) stems from a study of T-cell memory formation after mild COVID-19. Trimming cost V 9 bases and J 6 bases, with 11 bases left between them. The CDR3 totals 11 residues. Regarding the study as a whole: Certain responding clones were present in pre-infection memory, suggesting participation of cross-reactive memory.

Only a few counts were recorded for this clonotype. Its antigen is as yet unknown. One entry per CDR3 protein, called by TCRdb with MiXCR from the 5' RACE reads. The sample yields around 390,000 distinct CDR3 sequences, about 15% seen once. The source material was PBMCs or a T cell subset sorted from them (not recorded which). This receptor was taken from a man between 18 and 35 years old who had mild COVID-19 (a few samples of this study predate the infection). Cell type and time point are not known. The chain recombines TRBV12-3 or TRBV12-4 with TRBJ1-2; D is perhaps TRBD1 (6 bases). The CDR3 coding sequence is TGTGCCAGGGGGAACAGGGATGGCTACACCTTC. This sequence encodes CARGNRDGYTF.